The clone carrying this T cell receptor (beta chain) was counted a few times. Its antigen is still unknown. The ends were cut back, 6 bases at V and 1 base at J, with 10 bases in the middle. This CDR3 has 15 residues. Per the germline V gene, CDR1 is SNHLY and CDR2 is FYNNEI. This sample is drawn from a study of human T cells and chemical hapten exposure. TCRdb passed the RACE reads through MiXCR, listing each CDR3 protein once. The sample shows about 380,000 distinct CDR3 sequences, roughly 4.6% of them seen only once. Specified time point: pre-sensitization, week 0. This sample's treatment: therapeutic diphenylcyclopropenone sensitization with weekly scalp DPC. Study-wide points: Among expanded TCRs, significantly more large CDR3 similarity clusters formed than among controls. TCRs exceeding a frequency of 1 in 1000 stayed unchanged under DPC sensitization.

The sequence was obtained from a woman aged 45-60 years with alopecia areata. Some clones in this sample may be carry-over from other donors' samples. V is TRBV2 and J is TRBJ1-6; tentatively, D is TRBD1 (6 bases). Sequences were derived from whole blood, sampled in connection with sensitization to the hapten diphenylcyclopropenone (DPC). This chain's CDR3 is CASRLQGSYNSPLHF. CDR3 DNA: TGTGCCAGCAGGTTACAGGGTTCCTATAATTCACCCCTCCACTTT.